The sequence of this T cell receptor (beta chain) was determined in a study of CD8 T cells in ankylosing spondylitis. Notes on the study in general: Disease-linked clones bore a CD8+ phenotype and were relatively rare in peripheral blood. Seemingly characteristic of ankylosing spondylitis blood was a TCR beta motif consisting of roughly 8 highly homologous variants. In synovial fluid and blood from reactive arthritis, some motif variants were previously reported.

Details on this clonotype: The target antigen is unknown.

TCRdb re-called the 5' RACE reads with MiXCR, one entry per CDR3 protein. The table shows 450,000 or so distinct CDR3 sequences, with about 24% occurring only once. This CDR3 has 14 residues. The V gene lost 2 bases and the J gene lost 0 bases, with 8 bases spanning the gap. The germline V gene encodes CDR1 ENHRY and CDR2 SYGVKD. The source is a male donor with ankylosing spondylitis. This rearrangement joins TRBV10-3 to TRBJ2-7, with D unresolved. Sequencing used blood, either unsorted or a sorted T cell fraction (not recorded which). This chain's CDR3 is CAISEGVNSYEQYF. As DNA, the CDR3 is TGTGCCATCAGTGAGGGAGTCAACTCCTACGAGCAGTACTTC.